The clone carrying this TCR beta chain was observed at least ten times. Antigen: not known. TCRdb recomputed calls from the 5' RACE reads with MiXCR, one row per CDR3 protein. The sample includes more than 300,000 distinct CDR3 sequences, around 10% of them seen just once. The CDR3 runs 13 residues. The ends lost 5 bases at V and 5 bases at J; junction bases unmatched: 3. The germline V gene encodes CDR1 SGHTA and CDR2 FQGNSA. The sample belongs to a study of CD8 T cells in ankylosing spondylitis. Findings and limits, study-wide: Within matched ankylosing spondylitis synovial fluid, disease-linked clones were reportedly significantly enriched.

J is TRBJ2-3 and V is TRBV7-2; 8 nucleotides align to TRBD2. The sample comprised blood, either unsorted or a sorted T cell fraction (not recorded which). This TCR was recovered from a female donor with ankylosing spondylitis or in good health (not recorded which). The CDR3 here is CASSPGRGDTQYF. DNA for the CDR3: TGTGCCAGCAGCCCCGGGAGGGGAGATACGCAGTATTTT.